This entry describes one T cell receptor beta chain. Some clones are missing from TCRdb's copy, which holds only in-frame ones; the method was immunoSEQ multiplex PCR. The sample lists around 300,000 clones, 80% to 90% seen once, with approximately 2.5% in the top ten. For recovered donors of Cohort 3, there were two negative PCRs, clearance, or symptom resolution. CDR3 size: 13 residues. CDR1 SNHLY and CDR2 FYNNEI come from the germline V gene. The V gene lost 6 bases and the J gene lost 4 bases, with 12 bases spanning the gap. This specimen comes from a study of blood T cell repertoires in COVID-19. As for the study in general: T cells, B-cell-depleted T cells, or PBMCs supplied cDNA or gDNA.

The sample was PBMCs or T cells enriched from blood (not recorded which). The J gene is TRBJ1-1, the V gene TRBV2, with D maybe TRBD1 (5 bases). The receptor was derived from a young woman who had recovered from COVID-19. The CDR3 DNA is TGTGCCAGCAGCCGGGGGGGAGCCACTGAAGCTTTCTTT. This encodes CASSRGGATEAFF.